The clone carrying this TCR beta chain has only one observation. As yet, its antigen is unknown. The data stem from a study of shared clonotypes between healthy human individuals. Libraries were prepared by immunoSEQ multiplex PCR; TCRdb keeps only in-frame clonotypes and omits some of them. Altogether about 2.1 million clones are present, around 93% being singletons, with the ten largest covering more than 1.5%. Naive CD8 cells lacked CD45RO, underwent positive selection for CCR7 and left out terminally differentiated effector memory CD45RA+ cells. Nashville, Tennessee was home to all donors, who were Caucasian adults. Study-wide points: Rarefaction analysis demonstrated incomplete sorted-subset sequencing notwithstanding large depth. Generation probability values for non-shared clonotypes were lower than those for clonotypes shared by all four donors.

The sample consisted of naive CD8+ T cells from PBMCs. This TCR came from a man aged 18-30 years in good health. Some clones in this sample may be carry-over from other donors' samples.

The CDR3 DNA reads as TGTGCCAGCAGTTTATCGGGGAGGGCGAGCTCCTACAATGAGCAGTTCTTC. This gives the protein CASSLSGRASSYNEQFF. The chain combines TRBV27 with TRBJ2-1, with 7 bases lining up with TRBD2. Germline CDR1 MNHEY, CDR2 SMNVEV (reference sequence). V was pared by 0 bases and J by 0 bases, with 5 bases of the junction left unmatched. This CDR3 spans 17 amino acids.